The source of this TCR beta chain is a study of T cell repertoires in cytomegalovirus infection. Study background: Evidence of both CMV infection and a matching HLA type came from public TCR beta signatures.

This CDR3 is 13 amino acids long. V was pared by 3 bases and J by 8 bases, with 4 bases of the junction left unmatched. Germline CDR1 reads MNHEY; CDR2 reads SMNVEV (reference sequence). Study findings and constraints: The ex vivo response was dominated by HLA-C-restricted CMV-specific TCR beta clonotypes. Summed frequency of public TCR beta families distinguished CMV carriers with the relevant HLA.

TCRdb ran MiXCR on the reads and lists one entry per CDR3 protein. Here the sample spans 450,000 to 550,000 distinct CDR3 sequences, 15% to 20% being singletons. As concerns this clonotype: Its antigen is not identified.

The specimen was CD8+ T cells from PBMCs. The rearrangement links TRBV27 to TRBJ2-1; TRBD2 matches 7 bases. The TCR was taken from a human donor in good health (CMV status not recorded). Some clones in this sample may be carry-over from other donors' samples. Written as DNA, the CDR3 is TGTGCCAGCAGTTTGGGAGGGTTGGATGAGCAGTTCTTC. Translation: CASSLGGLDEQFF.